What follows describes a single T cell receptor (beta chain). This specimen comes from a study of cytomegalovirus exposure and HLA in healthy donors. Everyone who donated was a healthy bone marrow donor. J gave up 10 bases and V 9 bases, and 20 bases lay outside the gene matches. Germline CDR1 is MNHNY and CDR2 is SVGAGI (reference sequence). CDR3 length: 15 residues. Primers: 60 Vbeta forward and 13 Jbeta reverse. Generated by immunoSEQ multiplex PCR, the TCRdb table keeps only in-frame clones and is missing some. The sample contains about 140,000 clones, over 60% of which appear only once. The specimen was PBMCs. The sequence was obtained from a woman aged 60-75 years in good health and CMV-seronegative. The chain employs TRBV6-6 and TRBJ2-5, with 7 bases matching TRBD2. CDR3 nucleotides: TGTGCCAGTAACTCGGGGGGACTCCCCGACATAGGCCAGTACTTC. The encoded protein is CASNSGGLPDIGQYF.